This TCR beta chain was captured in a study of shared clonotypes between healthy human individuals. General study results and limits: Apart from blood, nothing was sampled; tissue repertoires likely differ.

Points on this clone: Its antigen is unknown.

TCRdb's copy holds only in-frame clones and misses some; the assay was immunoSEQ multiplex PCR. The sample lists around 2.1 million clones; roughly 91% were seen once. With 0 bases clipped from V and 5 bases from J, the junction kept 9 bases outside the gene matches. This CDR3 comprises 17 residues. Germline CDR1 LGHNA, CDR2 YNFKEQ. CD8 cells regarded as naive lacked CD45RO, were positively chosen for CCR7, and omitted terminally differentiated effector memory CD45RA+ cells. The donor cohort consisted entirely of Caucasian adults residing in Nashville, Tennessee. The clonotype originates from a man between 18 and 29 years old in good health. Some clones in this sample may be carry-over from other donors' samples. The chain combines TRBV4-2 with TRBJ2-3; 9 positions match TRBD2. Sequenced material: naive CD8+ T cells from PBMCs. This CDR3 reads CASSQDGGSGSIDTQYF. CDR3 sequence (DNA): TGTGCCAGCAGCCAAGATGGCGGTAGCGGGAGTATAGATACGCAGTATTTT.